The rows below give T cell receptor beta chains drawn from one sample of a study of blood T cell repertoires in COVID-19. The assay was immunoSEQ multiplex PCR, and TCRdb's table has in-frame clones only and misses some. The sample contains roughly 24,000 clones, about 88% of which appear only once. Sequencing was carried out using peripheral blood. Every receptor here comes from a man in his sixties or seventies with COVID-19, enrolled during active disease. CDR3s include the opening cysteine and the closing phenylalanine or tryptophan. D genes are given only for firm matches. Clone sizes are given selectively: once, few, many, or a class where the clone is expanded.

J: TRBJ2-7; D: TRBD2; V: TRBV7-8; size: .; DNA: TGTGCCAGCAGCCTTAGCGGGGAGGTTCGCGACGAGCAGTACTTC; CDR3: CASSLSGEVRDEQYF
J: TRBJ1-2; D: .; V: TRBV13; size: .; DNA: TGTGCCAGCAGCTACGGGCAGGGGAGTGGCGGCTACACCTTC; CDR3: CASSYGQGSGGYTF
J: TRBJ2-1; D: .; V: TRBV7-6; size: .; DNA: TGTGCCAGCAGCTTATCTTCAGGCTACAATGAGCAGTTCTTC; CDR3: CASSLSSGYNEQFF
J: TRBJ2-7; D: TRBD2; V: TRBV3-1/TRBV3-2; size: once; DNA: TGTGCCAGCAGCCAGCTCACTAGCGCGTACGAGCAGTACTTC; CDR3: CASSQLTSAYEQYF
J: TRBJ2-3; D: .; V: TRBV27; size: .; DNA: TGTGCCAGCAGCCTAGCCGGGTTTAGATACACAGATACGCAGTATTTT; CDR3: CASSLAGFRYTDTQYF
J: TRBJ2-3; D: .; V: TRBV19; size: .; DNA: TGTGCCAGTAGTGGGCCGGGGGGCACAGATACGCAGTATTTT; CDR3: CASSGPGGTDTQYF
J: TRBJ2-1; D: .; V: TRBV4-2; size: .; DNA: TGTGCCAGCAGCCAGCCAAATAGCGGCAATGAGCAGTTCTTC; CDR3: CASSQPNSGNEQFF
J: TRBJ1-1; D: TRBD1; V: TRBV19; size: .; DNA: TGTGCCAGTAGTCCCACCGACAGGGGGCGATTCACTGAAGCTTTCTTT; CDR3: CASSPTDRGRFTEAFF
J: TRBJ1-1; D: TRBD1; V: TRBV6-5; size: .; DNA: TGTGCCAGCAGTTACGGACAGGGGGAAGCTTTCTTT; CDR3: CASSYGQGEAFF
J: TRBJ1-4; D: .; V: TRBV7-8; size: .; DNA: TGTGCCAGCGCCGTCCGAGTGAACGAAAAACTGTTTTTT; CDR3: CASAVRVNEKLFF
J: TRBJ2-7; D: TRBD1; V: TRBV6-5; size: .; DNA: TGTGCCAGCAGCCTCACTCCGGGACAGGGGCGGGAGCAGTACTTC; CDR3: CASSLTPGQGREQYF
J: TRBJ1-5; D: .; V: TRBV30; size: .; DNA: TGTGCCTGGAGTGGGTCCAGGAATAGCAATCAGCCCCAGCATTTT; CDR3: CAWSGSRNSNQPQHF
J: TRBJ2-3; D: TRBD2; V: TRBV11-2; size: .; DNA: TGTGCCAGCAGCTCCGTGTTCGCTAGCGGGGTTGCAGATACGCAGTATTTT; CDR3: CASSSVFASGVADTQYF
J: TRBJ1-1; D: .; V: TRBV7-9; size: .; DNA: TGTGCCAGCGGGGCTAAGGCGTTGAACACTGAAGCTTTCTTT; CDR3: CASGAKALNTEAFF
J: TRBJ2-2; D: .; V: TRBV5-6; size: .; DNA: TGTGCCAGCATCCAGTTACAGGTACCCGGGGAGCTGTTTTTT; CDR3: CASIQLQVPGELFF
J: TRBJ1-2; D: .; V: TRBV7-9; size: .; DNA: TGTGCCAGCAGCTTATTGGACAGCTCCCTACGGGGCTACACCTTC; CDR3: CASSLLDSSLRGYTF
J: TRBJ1-1; D: TRBD1; V: TRBV2; size: few; DNA: TGTGCCAGCAAAACAGGGGGTAACACTGAAGCTTTCTTT; CDR3: CASKTGGNTEAFF
J: TRBJ2-1; D: TRBD2; V: TRBV5-1; size: .; DNA: TGCGCCAGCAGCTTGGAACCTAGCGGGAGTCGGTTAACTAGGGATGAGCAGTTCTTC; CDR3: CASSLEPSGSRLTRDEQFF
J: TRBJ2-7; D: TRBD2; V: TRBV14; size: .; DNA: TGTGCCAGCAGCCAAGTGCGGGAGGGCCTCTACGAGCAGTACTTC; CDR3: CASSQVREGLYEQYF
J: TRBJ2-5; D: TRBD2; V: TRBV7-9; size: .; DNA: TGTGCCAGCAGCTTACTAGCGGGAGAAGAGACCCAGTACTTC; CDR3: CASSLLAGEETQYF
J: TRBJ2-3; D: TRBD2; V: TRBV7-9; size: .; DNA: TGTGCCAGCAGCCATACCTTAGGGACTAGCGGGAGCACAGATACGCAGTATTTT; CDR3: CASSHTLGTSGSTDTQYF
J: TRBJ1-2; D: .; V: TRBV29-1; size: .; DNA: TGCAGCGTTGTAGGGGGTCCCTATGGCTACACCTTC; CDR3: CSVVGGPYGYTF
J: TRBJ1-3; D: .; V: TRBV11-2; size: .; DNA: TGTGCCAGCAGCTTAGGACATACGAGCTCTGGAAACACCATATATTTT; CDR3: CASSLGHTSSGNTIYF